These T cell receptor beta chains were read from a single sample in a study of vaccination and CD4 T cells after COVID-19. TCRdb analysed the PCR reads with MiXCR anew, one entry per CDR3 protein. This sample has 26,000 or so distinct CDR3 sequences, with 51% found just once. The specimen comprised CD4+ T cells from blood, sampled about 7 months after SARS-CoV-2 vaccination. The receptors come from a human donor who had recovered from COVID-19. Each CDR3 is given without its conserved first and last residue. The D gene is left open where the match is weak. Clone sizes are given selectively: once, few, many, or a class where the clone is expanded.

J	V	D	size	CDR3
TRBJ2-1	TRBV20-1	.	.	SARRQNYNEQF
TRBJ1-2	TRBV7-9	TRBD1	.	ASSLEGAVGGYT
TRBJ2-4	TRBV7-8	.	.	ASSLGVTVDIQY
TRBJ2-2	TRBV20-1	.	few	SVTTTGGRELF
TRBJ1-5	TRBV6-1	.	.	ASSKRNQPQH
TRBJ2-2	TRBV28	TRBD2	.	ASRPSLVLAGENTGELF
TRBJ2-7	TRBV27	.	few	ASSAPQQGVYEQY
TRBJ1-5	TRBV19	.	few	ASTPVGRPEPQH
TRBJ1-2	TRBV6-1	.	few	ASNLNRAGRSYGYT
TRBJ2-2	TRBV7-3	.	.	ASSLTPGVGELF
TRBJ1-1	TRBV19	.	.	ASSFLMMHTEAF
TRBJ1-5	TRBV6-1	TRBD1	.	ASQGGLSNQPQH
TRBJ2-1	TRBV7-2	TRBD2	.	ASSSGLAPYNEQF
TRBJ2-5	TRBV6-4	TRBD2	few	ASRGTRVRETQY
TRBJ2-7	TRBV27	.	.	ASSWSGATYEQY
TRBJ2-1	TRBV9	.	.	ASSMSPNNEQF
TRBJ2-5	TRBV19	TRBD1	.	ASTGTGKETQY
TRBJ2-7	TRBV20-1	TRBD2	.	SATVGGLAGGYEQY
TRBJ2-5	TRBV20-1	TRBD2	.	SARDVSGGAQETQY
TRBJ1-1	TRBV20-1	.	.	SAPSYQPNTEAF
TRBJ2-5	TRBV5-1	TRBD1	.	ASSWGTGSQETQY
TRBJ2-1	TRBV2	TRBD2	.	ASIREASSYNEQF
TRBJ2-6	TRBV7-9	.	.	ASSWPARGQGTSGANVLT
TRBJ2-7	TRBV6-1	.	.	ATRQSYEQY
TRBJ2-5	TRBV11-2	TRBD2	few	ASSLDRGGQETQY
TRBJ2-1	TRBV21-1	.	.	ASSKVRRKWREGRWNEQF
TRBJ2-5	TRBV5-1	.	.	ASTMYRGPEETQY
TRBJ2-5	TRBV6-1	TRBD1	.	ASDSGTGKLRKEETQY
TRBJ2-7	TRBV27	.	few	ASSYSVDYEQY
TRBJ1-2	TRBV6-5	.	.	ASSYNLEGYT
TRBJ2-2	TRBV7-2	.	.	ASSLQYTGELF
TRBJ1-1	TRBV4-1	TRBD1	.	ASSQVQGAGEAF
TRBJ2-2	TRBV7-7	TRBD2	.	ASSVGLARNTGELF
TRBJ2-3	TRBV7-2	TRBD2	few	ASSQRAASGRGADTQY
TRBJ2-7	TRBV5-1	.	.	ASSRDRNYEQY
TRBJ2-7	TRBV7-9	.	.	ASSYEAGTYEQY
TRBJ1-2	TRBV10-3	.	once	AISESRDWNYGYT
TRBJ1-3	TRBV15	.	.	ATSRAQNSGNTIY
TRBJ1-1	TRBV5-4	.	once	ASSLRDGSMNTEAF
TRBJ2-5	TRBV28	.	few	ASSSPAGVTQY
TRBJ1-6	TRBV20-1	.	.	SARDQGNSPLH
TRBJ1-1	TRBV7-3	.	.	ASSPVGRNTEAF
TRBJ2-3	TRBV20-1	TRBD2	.	SAPLSGRAGYTQY
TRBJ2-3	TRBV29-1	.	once	SVEGASDSTDTQY
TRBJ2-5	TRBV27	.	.	ASSSQTSRETQY
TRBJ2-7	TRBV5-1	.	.	ASSPEAGSRYEQY
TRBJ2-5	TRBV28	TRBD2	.	ASSLWKLAGGQQETQY
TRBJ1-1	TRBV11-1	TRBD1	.	ASSLGTGDTEAF
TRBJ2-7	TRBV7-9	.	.	ASSLGGEEQY